What follows is one TCR beta chain and its context. Its antigen is unknown. No qualities accompany the bases; no much larger clone lies one base away. What the time point label conveys for this sample: baseline before first vaccination. Vaccinee samples came from UK trials COV001 and COV002, including a single-blind randomized controlled phase 2/3 trial of AZD1222 (ChAdOx1 nCoV-19) in healthy adults. Trial participant PBMC samples were collected at day 0 and day 28 after the second dose for TCRbeta chain sequencing. The CDR3 regions of human TCRbeta chains were subjected to immunosequencing. In the authors' own workflow: TCRs in the repertoires were matched against a reference library of SARS-CoV-2-specific TCRs that had been generated with the MIRA antigen-specificity platform. Breadth meant the fraction of unique TCRs that were SARS-CoV-2-associated, whereas depth meant the fraction of total T cells that were SARS-CoV-2-associated. Using the MIRA data, each spike-specific TCR was mapped to the spike region that the TCR reacts to and placed in a CD4 or CD8 class. Log10-transformed breadth and depth values were compared by one-way ANOVA with Sidak's multiple comparisons tests. TCRdb took over this immuneACCESS table, retaining in-frame rearrangements with V and J assigned. Such tables are incomplete; in checked studies, under half of the missing clones stem from an unresolved V gene, and the remainder is unexplained. V and J calls and clone size are as listed in that table; D and trimming were resolved from the DNA. This sample gives fewer than 300,000 clones in total; more than 80% of them show up just once. 0.55% of the sample is taken by the ten largest.

These data belong to a study of T cell responses to AZD1222 COVID-19 vaccine (dated by TCRdb to the early 2020s). Broadly, across the study: AZD1222 recipients whose second dose came at about 4 weeks and those whose second dose came at about 12 weeks were combined into one group, since spike-specific TCR depth and breadth did not differ between the two schedules. TCR sequencing was performed for 230 to 250 trial participants, of whom 207 were given two doses of AZD1222 and around 25 were given two doses of MenACWY control vaccine. Trial participants were enrolled by age into 18-55, 56-69 and 70-plus year subgroups, with approximately 150, 30 and 60 TCR-sequenced participants respectively.

The CDR3 spans 13 residues, from the cysteine through the phenylalanine. The kept DNA is CDR3 alone, 39 bases in frame from the first base. The germline V gene specifies SQVTM as CDR1 and ANQGSEA as CDR2. Here V drops 4 bases and J drops 5 bases, and the junction holds 3 bases not matched to any gene. Overall study results and their limits: Reportedly, almost half of the unique spike-specific TCRs recognized epitopes lying outside the regions that are mutated in the B.1.351 and B.1.1.7 variants. Most participants were white British and females outnumbered males, and the authors suggested that clonal diversity may have been underestimated. The whole spike protein was spanned by vaccine-associated CD4 TCRs, and dominant responses were seen in regions 160-218 and 743-854. Conclusions about previously exposed vaccinees were limited because only 6 or 7 AZD1222 recipients were SARS-CoV-2 seropositive at baseline. The 56-69-year group was small, and its depth increase did not reach significance, likely because of low power. Because no samples from the day 14 peak response were available, repertoires could be characterized only after the peak T cell response. A significant rise in spike-specific TCR breadth and depth was observed after two AZD1222 doses relative to day 0 and relative to MenACWY recipients.

The clonotype comes from an adult in good health. This specimen consisted of peripheral blood, obtained on day 0 of AZD1222 vaccination. The chain couples TRBV29-1 to TRBJ1-3, and 9 junctional nucleotides match TRBD1. The nucleotide sequence is TGCAGCGTTGGGACAGGGGAAAGAAACACCATATATTTT. The translation is CSVGTGERNTIYF. Reference TRBV29-1 and TRBJ1-3 proteins supply the regions before and after the CDR3; the full variable domain is: SAVISQKPSRDICQRGTSLTIQCQVDSQVTMMFWYRQQPGQSLTLIATANQGSEATYESGFVIDKFPISRPNLTFSTLTVSNMSPEDSSIYLCSVGTGERNTIYFGEGSWLTVV.